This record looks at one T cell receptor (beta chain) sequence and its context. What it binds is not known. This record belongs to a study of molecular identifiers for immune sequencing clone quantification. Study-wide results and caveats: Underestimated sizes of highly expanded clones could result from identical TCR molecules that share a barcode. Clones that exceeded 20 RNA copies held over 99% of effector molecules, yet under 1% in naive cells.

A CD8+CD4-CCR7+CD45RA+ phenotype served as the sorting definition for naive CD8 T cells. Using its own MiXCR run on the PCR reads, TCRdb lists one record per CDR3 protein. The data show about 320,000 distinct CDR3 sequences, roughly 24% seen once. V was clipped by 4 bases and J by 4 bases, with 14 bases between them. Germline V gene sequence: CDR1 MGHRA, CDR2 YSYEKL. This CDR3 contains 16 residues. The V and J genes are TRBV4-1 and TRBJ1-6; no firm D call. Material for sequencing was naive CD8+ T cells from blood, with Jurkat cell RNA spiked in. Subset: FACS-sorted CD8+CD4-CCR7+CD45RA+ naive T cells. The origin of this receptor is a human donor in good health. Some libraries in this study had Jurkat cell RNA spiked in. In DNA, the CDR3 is TGCGCCAGCAGCCTCGGTGGCAGTACATATAATTCACCCCTCCACTTT. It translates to CASSLGGSTYNSPLHF.